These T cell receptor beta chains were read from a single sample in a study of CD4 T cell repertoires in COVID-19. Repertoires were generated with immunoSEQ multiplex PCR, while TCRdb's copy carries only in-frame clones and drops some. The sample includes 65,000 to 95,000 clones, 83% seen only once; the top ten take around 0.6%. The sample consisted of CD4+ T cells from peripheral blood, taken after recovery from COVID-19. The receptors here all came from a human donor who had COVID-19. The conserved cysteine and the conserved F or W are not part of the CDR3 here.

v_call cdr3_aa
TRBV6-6 ASNVGDFVQPQH
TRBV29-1 SVRQGDQPQH
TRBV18 ASSGAMGEKLF
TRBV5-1 ASSLWSGSGNTIY
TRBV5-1 ASSPNAGRNYEQY
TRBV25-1 ASSEGNQPQH
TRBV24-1 ATSDHLLGNTDTQY
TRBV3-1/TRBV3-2 ASSLGLAAQEQF
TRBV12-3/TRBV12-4 ASSLGGGTEAF
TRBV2 ASRQGVDGYT
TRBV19 ASSQNNAGNEQF
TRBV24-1 ATSTGGRLEQF
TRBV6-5 ASSYSRGGTDTQY
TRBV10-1 ASIDDITGGTEAF
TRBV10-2 ASSDGQQETQY
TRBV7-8 ASSLSSGSNTGELF
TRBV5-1 ASSSEGLAGTDTQY
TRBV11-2 ASSLEWVANIQY
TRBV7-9 ASRNRPGSGSTEAF
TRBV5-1 ASREGPNTGELF
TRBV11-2 ASSLWGGNYGYT
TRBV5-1 ASRGKPGPYEQY
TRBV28 PSFKSDRGRFGIYEQY
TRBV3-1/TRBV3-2 ASSQEATGSEKQF
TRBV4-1 ASSQSGVPEKLF
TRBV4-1 ASSHDQSEAF
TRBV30 AWSRQGTNEKLF
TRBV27 ASSLISTGNYGYT
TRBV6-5 ASTTIQGYTEAF
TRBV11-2 ASSPRTGATYEQY
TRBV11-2 ASSADRGNYNEQF
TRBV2 ASITFAEAF